These 13 T cell receptor beta chains were sequenced from one sample in a study of shared clonotypes between healthy human individuals. Libraries were prepared by immunoSEQ multiplex PCR; TCRdb keeps only in-frame clonotypes and omits some of them. The sample includes approximately 1.5 million clones, approximately 98% of them seen just once. Sample: naive CD4+ T cells sorted from blood. Subset indicated: CD45RA+ positively selected. Source of these receptors: a man aged 25-40 years in good health.

The chain carries TRBV7-3 and TRBJ2-1; 7 bases agree with TRBD2. Germline V CDR1 and CDR2: SGHTA, FQGTGA. With V trimmed by 1 base and J by 0 bases, 18 bases remained unmatched. The CDR3 has 21 amino acids. The CDR3 region has the DNA TGTGCCAGCAGCTTAATAACCCGGGACCGACTAGCTCATAGCTCCTACAATGAGCAGTTCTTC. It yields the protein CASSLITRDRLAHSSYNEQFF.

This sequence joins TRBV9 and TRBJ2-2; D gene unclear. V was pared by 0 bases and J by 7 bases, with 16 bases between. CDR3 length equals 16 residues. Germline V gene lookup returns CDR1 SGDLS and CDR2 YYNGEE. The DNA of the CDR3 is TGTGCCAGCAGCGTAGCCCCCACAGACCCAGGCGGGGAGCTGTTTTTT. This translates into CASSVAPTDPGGELFF.

The chain combines TRBV4-1 with TRBJ2-4; tentative D call: TRBD2 (6 bases). This CDR3 has 15 residues. The ends were cut back, 3 bases at V and 5 bases at J, with 14 bases in the middle. Germline CDR1 is MGHRA and CDR2 is YSYEKL. Here the CDR3 reads CASSQLARVENIQYF. The CDR3 DNA reads TGCGCCAGCAGCCAGCTAGCGCGCGTAGAAAACATTCAGTACTTC.

V is TRBV19 and J is TRBJ2-3; TRBD2 matches 10 bases. The length of the CDR3 is 16 residues. The germline V gene encodes CDR1 LNHDA and CDR2 SQIVND (reference sequence). V shed 7 bases, J shed 3 bases, and the junction held 10 bases outside the gene matches. The CDR3 protein is CASTPIAGGLTDTQYF. DNA of the CDR3: TGTGCCAGTACTCCCATAGCGGGAGGCCTAACAGATACGCAGTATTTT.

The V and J genes are TRBV28 and TRBJ2-7; TRBD1 matches 8 bases. The V segment lost 1 base and the J segment 5 bases; nucleotides outside the gene matches: 7. The CDR3 spans 15 residues. CDR1 and CDR2 (germline): MDHEN, SYDVKM. The CDR3 region is CASSLSHRGSHEQYF. The CDR3 DNA is TGTGCCAGCAGTTTATCTCACAGGGGGTCCCACGAGCAGTACTTC.

The chain is built from TRBV7-9 and TRBJ2-3, with 7 bases matching TRBD2. Trimming took 1 base from V and 0 from J; bases not matched to a gene: 4. Germline loops: CDR1 SEHNR, CDR2 FQNEAQ (reference sequence). This CDR3 has 16 amino acids. CDR3 residues: CASSLEGGRSTDTQYF. The DNA for the CDR3 is TGTGCCAGCAGCTTAGAGGGAGGGCGTAGCACAGATACGCAGTATTTT.

This chain joins TRBV28 and TRBJ1-2, with a tentative D call TRBD1 (5 bases). CDR3 length equals 15 residues. Trimming shortened V by 1 base and J by 0 bases, and 9 bases separated the two germline ends. Germline values: CDR1 MDHEN, CDR2 SYDVKM. The CDR3 DNA sequence: TGTGCCAGCAGTTTATCAGGGACCCCTAACTATGGCTACACCTTC. Amino acid sequence: CASSLSGTPNYGYTF.

This chain joins TRBV28 and TRBJ2-7; 8 bases are a match to TRBD1. With V trimmed by 6 bases and J by 2 bases, 18 bases remained unmatched. Looked up from germline, CDR1 is MDHEN and CDR2 is SYDVKM. This CDR3 has 18 residues. CDR3 coding DNA: TGTGCCAGCAGCCGAGGGACAGGCCCCCCGCCCCGGACCTACGAGCAGTACTTC. Its protein is CASSRGTGPPPRTYEQYF.

This sequence joins TRBV25-1 and TRBJ2-7; a possible D gene is TRBD1 (5 bases). Trimming cost V 3 bases and J 6 bases, with 15 bases left between them. Per germline, CDR1 MGHDK and CDR2 SYGVNS. CDR3 length equals 14 residues. This chain's CDR3 is CASSEQGSPLEQYF. The DNA of the CDR3 is TGTGCCAGCAGTGAGCAGGGTTCTCCCCTCGAGCAGTACTTC.

This sequence joins TRBV29-1 and TRBJ2-1; TRBD2 matches 8 bases. V lost 5 bases and J lost 2; bases outside the gene matches: 2. The CDR3 is 13 residues long. Looked up from germline, CDR1 is SQVTM and CDR2 is ANQGSEA. CDR3 DNA: TGCAGCGTTTCCGGGAGGGCCTACAATGAGCAGTTCTTC. Translation: CSVSGRAYNEQFF.

The V and J genes are TRBV4-3 and TRBJ1-1; weak D call: TRBD1 (5 bases). Germline lookup yields CDR1 LGHNA and CDR2 YSLEER. V dropped 1 base and J dropped 1 base, with 22 bases sitting between them. The CDR3 spans 19 residues. CDR3 bases: TGCGCCAGCAGCCAAGTCCCTTACCAACAGGACACCCCGAACACTGAAGCTTTCTTT. It specifies CASSQVPYQQDTPNTEAFF.

This chain links TRBV5-1 with TRBJ2-3; D may be TRBD2 (5 bases). Germline-derived CDR1 and CDR2 are SGHRS and YFSETQ. Trimming took 0 bases from V and 0 from J, leaving 8 bases between them. The CDR3 is 15 amino acids. Here the CDR3 reads CASSLALASTDTQYF. In DNA, the CDR3 is TGCGCCAGCAGCTTGGCGCTAGCTAGCACAGATACGCAGTATTTT. Supplemented by reference TRBV5-1 and TRBJ2-3, the full variable domain reads KAGVTQTPRYLIKTRGQQVTLSCSPISGHRSVSWYQQTPGQGLQFLFEYFSETQRNKGNFPGRFSGRQFSNSRSEMNVSTLELGDSALYLCASSLALASTDTQYFGPGTRLTVL.

V is TRBV19 and J is TRBJ1-5; TRBD1 matches at 9 bases. Per the germline V gene, CDR1 is LNHDA and CDR2 is SQIVND (reference sequence). Germline trimming cut 5 bases from V and 3 bases from J; bases unmatched to any gene: 11. The CDR3 spans 17 residues. CDR3 DNA sequence: TGTGCCAGTAGTCCACCCGCCGGGACAGGGAACAATCAGCCCCAGCATTTT. Translating it yields CASSPPAGTGNNQPQHF.